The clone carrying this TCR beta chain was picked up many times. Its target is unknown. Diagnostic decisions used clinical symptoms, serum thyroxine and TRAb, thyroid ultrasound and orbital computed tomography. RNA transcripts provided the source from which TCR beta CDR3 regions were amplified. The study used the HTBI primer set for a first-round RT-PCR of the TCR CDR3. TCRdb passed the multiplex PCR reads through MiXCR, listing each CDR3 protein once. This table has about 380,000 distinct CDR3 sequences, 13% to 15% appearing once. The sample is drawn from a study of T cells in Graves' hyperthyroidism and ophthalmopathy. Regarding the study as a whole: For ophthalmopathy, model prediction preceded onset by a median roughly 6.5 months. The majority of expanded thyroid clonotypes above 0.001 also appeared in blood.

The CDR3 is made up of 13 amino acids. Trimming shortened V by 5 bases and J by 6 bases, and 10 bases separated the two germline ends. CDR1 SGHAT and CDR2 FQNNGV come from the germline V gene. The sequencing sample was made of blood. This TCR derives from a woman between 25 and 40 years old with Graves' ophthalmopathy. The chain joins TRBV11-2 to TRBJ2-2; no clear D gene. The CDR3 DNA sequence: TGTGCCAGCAGCCCCTCGTCGTCCGGGGAGCTGTTTTTT. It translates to CASSPSSSGELFF.